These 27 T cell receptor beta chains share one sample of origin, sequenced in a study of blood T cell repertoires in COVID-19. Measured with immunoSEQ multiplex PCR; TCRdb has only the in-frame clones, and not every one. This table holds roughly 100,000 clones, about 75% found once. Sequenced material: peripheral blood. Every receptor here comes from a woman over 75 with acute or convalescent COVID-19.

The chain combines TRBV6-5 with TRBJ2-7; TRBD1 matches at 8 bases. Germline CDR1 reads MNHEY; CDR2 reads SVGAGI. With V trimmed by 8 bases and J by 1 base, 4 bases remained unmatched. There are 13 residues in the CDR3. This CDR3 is CASSQGASYEQYF. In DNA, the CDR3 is TGTGCCAGCTCTCAGGGGGCGTCCTACGAGCAGTACTTC.

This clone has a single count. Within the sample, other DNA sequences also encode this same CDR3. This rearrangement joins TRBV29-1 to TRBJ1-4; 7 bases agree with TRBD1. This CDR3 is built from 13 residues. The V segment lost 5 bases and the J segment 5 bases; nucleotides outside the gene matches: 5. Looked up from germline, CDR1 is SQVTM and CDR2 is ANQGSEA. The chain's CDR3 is CSVRTGLNEKLFF. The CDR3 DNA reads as TGCAGCGTTCGGACAGGTTTGAATGAAAAACTGTTTTTT. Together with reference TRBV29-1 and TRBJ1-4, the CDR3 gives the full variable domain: SAVISQKPSRDICQRGTSLTIQCQVDSQVTMMFWYRQQPGQSLTLIATANQGSEATYESGFVIDKFPISRPNLTFSTLTVSNMSPEDSSIYLCSVRTGLNEKLFFGSGTQLSVL.

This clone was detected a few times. This CDR3 is CASSQEGSYGYTF. In DNA, the CDR3 is TGTGCCAGCAGCCAAGAGGGGAGCTATGGCTACACCTTC. This rearrangement joins TRBV3-1 (or the pseudogene TRBV3-2) to TRBJ1-2; D not resolved. CDR1 is LGHDT and CDR2 is YNNKEL in the germline V gene (reference sequence). Trimming shortened V by 0 bases and J by 4 bases, and 6 bases separated the two germline ends. The CDR3 runs 13 residues.

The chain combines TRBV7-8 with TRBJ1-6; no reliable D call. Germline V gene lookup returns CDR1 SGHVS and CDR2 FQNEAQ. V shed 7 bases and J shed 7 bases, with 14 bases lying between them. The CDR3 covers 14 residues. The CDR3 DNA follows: TGTGCCAGCAACGTTCGGGGAAAGAATTCACCCCTCCACTTT. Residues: CASNVRGKNSPLHF.

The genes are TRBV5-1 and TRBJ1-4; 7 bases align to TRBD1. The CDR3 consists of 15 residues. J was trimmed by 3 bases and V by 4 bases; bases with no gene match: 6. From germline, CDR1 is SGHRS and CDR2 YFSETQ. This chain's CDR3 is CASSKTGAPNEKLFF. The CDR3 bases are TGCGCCAGCAGCAAAACAGGGGCCCCTAATGAAAAACTGTTTTTT.

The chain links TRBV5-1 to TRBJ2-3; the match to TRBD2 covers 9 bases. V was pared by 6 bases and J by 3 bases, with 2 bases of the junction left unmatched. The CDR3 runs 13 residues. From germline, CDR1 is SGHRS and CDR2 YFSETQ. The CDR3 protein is CASKTSGTDTQYF. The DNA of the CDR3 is TGCGCCAGCAAGACTAGCGGAACAGATACGCAGTATTTT.

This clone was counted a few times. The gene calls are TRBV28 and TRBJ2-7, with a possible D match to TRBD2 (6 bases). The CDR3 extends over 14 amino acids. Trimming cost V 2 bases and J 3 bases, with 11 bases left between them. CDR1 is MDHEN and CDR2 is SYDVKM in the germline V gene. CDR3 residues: CASSLRRDGYEQYF. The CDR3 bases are TGTGCCAGCAGTTTACGGCGGGATGGCTACGAGCAGTACTTC.

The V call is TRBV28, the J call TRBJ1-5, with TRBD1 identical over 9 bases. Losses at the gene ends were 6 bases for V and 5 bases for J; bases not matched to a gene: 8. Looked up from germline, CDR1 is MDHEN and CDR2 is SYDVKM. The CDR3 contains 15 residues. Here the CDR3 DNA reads TGTGCCAGCAGCACCGGGACAGGGACTTATCAGCCCCAGCATTTT. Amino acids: CASSTGTGTYQPQHF.

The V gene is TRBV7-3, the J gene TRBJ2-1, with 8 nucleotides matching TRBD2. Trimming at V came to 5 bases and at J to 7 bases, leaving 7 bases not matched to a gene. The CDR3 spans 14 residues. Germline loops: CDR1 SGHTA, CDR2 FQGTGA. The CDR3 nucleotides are TGTGCCAGCAGCGAGGGACTAGTGAATAATGAGCAGTTCTTC. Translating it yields CASSEGLVNNEQFF.

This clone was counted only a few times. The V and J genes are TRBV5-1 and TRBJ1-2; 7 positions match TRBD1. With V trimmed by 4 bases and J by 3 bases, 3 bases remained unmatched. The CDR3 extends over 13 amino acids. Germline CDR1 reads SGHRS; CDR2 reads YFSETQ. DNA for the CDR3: TGCGCCAGCAGCCCGGGACAGTACTATGGCTACACCTTC. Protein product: CASSPGQYYGYTF.

CDR3 DNA sequence: TGCGCCAGCAGCCAAGATCGGGGACAGGGGAAGCAGTTCTTC. This sequence encodes CASSQDRGQGKQFF. The chain links TRBV4-3 to TRBJ2-1, with 10 bases that match TRBD1. There are 14 residues in the CDR3. Germline CDR1 and CDR2: LGHNA and YSLEER. Losses at the gene ends were 0 bases for V and 11 bases for J; bases not matched to a gene: 4.

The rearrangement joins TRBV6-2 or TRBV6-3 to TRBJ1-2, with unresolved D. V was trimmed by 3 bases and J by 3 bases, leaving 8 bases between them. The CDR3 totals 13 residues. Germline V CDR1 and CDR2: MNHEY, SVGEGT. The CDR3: CASSYSGDYGYTF. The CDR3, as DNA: TGTGCCAGCAGTTATTCCGGGGACTATGGCTACACCTTC.

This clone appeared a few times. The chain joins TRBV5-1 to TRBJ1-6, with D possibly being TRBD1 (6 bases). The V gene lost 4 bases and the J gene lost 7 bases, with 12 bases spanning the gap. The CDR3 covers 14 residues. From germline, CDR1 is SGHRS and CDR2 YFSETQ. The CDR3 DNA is TGCGCCAGCAGCCCGGGACAAACAAATTCACCCCTCCACTTT. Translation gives CASSPGQTNSPLHF.

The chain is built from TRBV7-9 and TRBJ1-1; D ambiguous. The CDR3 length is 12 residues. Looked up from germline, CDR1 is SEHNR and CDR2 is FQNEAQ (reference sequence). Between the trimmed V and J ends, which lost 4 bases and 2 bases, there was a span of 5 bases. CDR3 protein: CASSSTNTEAFF. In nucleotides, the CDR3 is TGTGCCAGCAGCTCCACAAACACTGAAGCTTTCTTT.

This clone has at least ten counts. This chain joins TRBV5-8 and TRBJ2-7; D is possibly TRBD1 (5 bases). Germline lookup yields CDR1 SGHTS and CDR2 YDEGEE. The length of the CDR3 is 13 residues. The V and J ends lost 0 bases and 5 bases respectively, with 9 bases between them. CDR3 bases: TGTGCCAGCAGCTTGGGTGGGGCCGACGAGCAGTACTTC. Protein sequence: CASSLGGADEQYF.

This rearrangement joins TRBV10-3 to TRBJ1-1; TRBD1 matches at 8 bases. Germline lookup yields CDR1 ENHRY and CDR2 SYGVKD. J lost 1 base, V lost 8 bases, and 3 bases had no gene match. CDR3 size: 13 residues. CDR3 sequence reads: CAIGGQENTEAFF. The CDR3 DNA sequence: TGTGCCATCGGGGGACAGGAGAACACTGAAGCTTTCTTT.

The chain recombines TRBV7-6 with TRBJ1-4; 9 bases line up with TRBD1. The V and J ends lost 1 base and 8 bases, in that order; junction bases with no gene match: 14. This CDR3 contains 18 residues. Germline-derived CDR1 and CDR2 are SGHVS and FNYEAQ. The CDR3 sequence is CASSLVPGQGPGEEKLFF. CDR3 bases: TGTGCCAGCAGCTTAGTTCCGGGACAGGGACCGGGGGAGGAAAAACTGTTTTTT.

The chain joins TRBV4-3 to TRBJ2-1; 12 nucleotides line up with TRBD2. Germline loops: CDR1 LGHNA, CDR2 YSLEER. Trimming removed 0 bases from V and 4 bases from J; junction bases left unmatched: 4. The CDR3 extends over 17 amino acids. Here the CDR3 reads CASSQDGTSGQYNEQFF. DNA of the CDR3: TGCGCCAGCAGCCAAGATGGGACTAGCGGGCAGTACAATGAGCAGTTCTTC.

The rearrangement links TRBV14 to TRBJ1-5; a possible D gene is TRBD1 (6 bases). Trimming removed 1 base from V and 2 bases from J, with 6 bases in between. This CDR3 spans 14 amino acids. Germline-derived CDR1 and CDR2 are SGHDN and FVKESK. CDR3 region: CASSQAGGNQPQHF. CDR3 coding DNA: TGTGCCAGCAGCCAAGCAGGGGGCAATCAGCCCCAGCATTTT.

CDR3 coding DNA: TGTGCCAGCAGCTTGACAGGGCTGGGGAACACTGAAGCTTTCTTT. Translated, it gives CASSLTGLGNTEAFF. The chain employs TRBV7-8 and TRBJ1-1; 7 positions match TRBD1. The CDR3 is 15 residues long. Germline assignment: CDR1 SGHVS and CDR2 FQNEAQ. V trimming: 3 bases; J trimming: 1 base; junction bases outside the gene matches: 5.

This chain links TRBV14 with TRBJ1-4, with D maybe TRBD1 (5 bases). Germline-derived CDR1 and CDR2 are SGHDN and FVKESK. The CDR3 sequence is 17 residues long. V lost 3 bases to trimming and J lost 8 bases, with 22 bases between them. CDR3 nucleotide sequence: TGTGCCAGCAGCCAGGGGGAGGGCGAGGGTAAAACCGAAAAACTGTTTTTT. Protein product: CASSQGEGEGKTEKLFF. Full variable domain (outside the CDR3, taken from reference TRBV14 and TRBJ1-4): EAGVTQFPSHSVIEKGQTVTLRCDPISGHDNLYWYRRVMGKEIKFLLHFVKESKQDESGMPNNRFLAERTGGTYSTLKVQPAELEDSGVYFCASSQGEGEGKTEKLFFGSGTQLSVL.

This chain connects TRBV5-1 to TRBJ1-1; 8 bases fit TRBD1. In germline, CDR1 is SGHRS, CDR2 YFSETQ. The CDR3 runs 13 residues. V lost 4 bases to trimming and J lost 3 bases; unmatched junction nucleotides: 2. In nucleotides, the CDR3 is TGCGCCAGCAGCGCGACAGGGGACACTGAAGCTTTCTTT. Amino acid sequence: CASSATGDTEAFF.

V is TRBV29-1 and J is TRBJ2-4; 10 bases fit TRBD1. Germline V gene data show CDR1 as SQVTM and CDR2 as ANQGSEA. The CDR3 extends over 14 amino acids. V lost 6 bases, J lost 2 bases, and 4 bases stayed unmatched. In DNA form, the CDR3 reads TGCAGCGTCTTGGACAGGGGGTCCAAAAACATTCAGTACTTC. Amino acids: CSVLDRGSKNIQYF.

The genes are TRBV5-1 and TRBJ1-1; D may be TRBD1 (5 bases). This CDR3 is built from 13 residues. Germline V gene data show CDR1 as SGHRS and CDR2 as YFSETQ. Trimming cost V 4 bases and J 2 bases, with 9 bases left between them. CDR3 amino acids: CASSGQGNTEAFF. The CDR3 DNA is TGCGCCAGCAGCGGGCAGGGAAACACTGAAGCTTTCTTT.

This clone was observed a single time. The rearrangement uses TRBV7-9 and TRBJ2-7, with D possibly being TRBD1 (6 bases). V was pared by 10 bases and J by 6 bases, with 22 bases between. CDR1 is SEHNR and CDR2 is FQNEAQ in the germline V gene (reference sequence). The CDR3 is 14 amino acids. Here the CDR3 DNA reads TGTGCCACCGAATTCACAGGGAATCTGGCCGAGCAGTACTTC. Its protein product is CATEFTGNLAEQYF.

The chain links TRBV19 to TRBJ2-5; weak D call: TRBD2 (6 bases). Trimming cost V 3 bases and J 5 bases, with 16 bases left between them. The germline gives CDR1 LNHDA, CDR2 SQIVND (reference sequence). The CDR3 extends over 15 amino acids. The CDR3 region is CASSIPAGSGETQYF. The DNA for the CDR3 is TGTGCCAGTAGTATTCCCGCGGGATCCGGGGAGACCCAGTACTTC.

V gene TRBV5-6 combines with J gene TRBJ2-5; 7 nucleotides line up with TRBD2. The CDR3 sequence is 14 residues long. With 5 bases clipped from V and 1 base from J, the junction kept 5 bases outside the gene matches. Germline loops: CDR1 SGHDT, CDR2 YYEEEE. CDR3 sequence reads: CASREGGGQETQYF. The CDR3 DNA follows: TGTGCCAGCAGGGAGGGCGGGGGCCAAGAGACCCAGTACTTC.